A single T cell receptor beta chain is shown here with its context. As yet, its antigen is unknown. Repertoires were generated with immunoSEQ multiplex PCR, while TCRdb's copy carries only in-frame clones and drops some. The sample includes 150,000 to 200,000 clones, about nine tenths of them seen just once. The entry originates in a study of lymphopenia after photon versus proton radiotherapy. Overall study results and limits: After lymphocyte nadir, photon-treated repertoires showed oligoclonal expansion, especially CD8+ Temra.

V was pared by 4 bases and J by 2 bases, with 7 bases of the junction left unmatched. Germline CDR1 is SGHDT and CDR2 is YYEEEE. The CDR3 consists of 15 residues. The rearrangement links TRBV5-6 to TRBJ2-3; TRBD1 aligns across 7 bases. This specimen was peripheral blood, taken from a patient treated with photon-based radiotherapy. This TCR was recovered from a man in his forties or fifties with gastric cancer. For the CDR3, the DNA is TGTGCCAGCAGCGTGGGACAGTCGTACACAGATACGCAGTATTTT. This sequence encodes CASSVGQSYTDTQYF.